The 22 T cell receptor beta chains given below trace back to one sample, sequenced in a study of blood T cell repertoires in COVID-19. Sequenced by immunoSEQ multiplex PCR; TCRdb stores in-frame clones only, minus some. The sample consists of approximately 260,000 clones, 82% of them appearing once. Sequenced: peripheral blood. These receptors came from a woman of 80 years or more with active or convalescent COVID-19.

The chain recombines TRBV5-6 with TRBJ2-1; unclear D gene. Trimming left V 2 bases short and J 0 bases short, with 9 bases between. The CDR3 is made up of 15 amino acids. Germline V gene sequence: CDR1 SGHDT, CDR2 YYEEEE. CDR3 bases: TGTGCCAGCAGCTTAGGTCGGAGCTCCTACAATGAGCAGTTCTTC. It is translated as CASSLGRSSYNEQFF.

V usage is TRBV28 and J usage is TRBJ2-1; a possible D gene is TRBD1 (5 bases). Germline V gene data show CDR1 as MDHEN and CDR2 as SYDVKM. The CDR3 has 13 residues. The germline V and J ends were trimmed by 7 bases and 12 bases, with 19 bases remaining between them. The CDR3 DNA reads TGTGCCAGCAACCAACAGGCCTCCGTGGTGCAGTTCTTC. Translated: CASNQQASVVQFF.

This clone was counted a single time. The chain joins TRBV2 to TRBJ2-7; D gene ambiguous. The CDR3 contains 14 residues. The ends were cut back, 9 bases at V and 2 bases at J, with 17 bases in the middle. CDR1 is SNHLY, CDR2 FYNNEI, per germline. The CDR3 here is CARQEITSPYEQYF. The CDR3 nucleotides are TGTGCCAGACAAGAAATAACATCACCCTACGAGCAGTACTTC.

This chain links TRBV28 with TRBJ1-2; D might be TRBD1 (5 bases). CDR3 size: 13 residues. CDR1 is MDHEN, CDR2 SYDVKM, per germline. The V end was cut by 7 bases, the J end by 0 bases, with 9 bases between. CDR3: CASTGGANYGYTF. As DNA, the CDR3 is TGTGCCAGCACCGGGGGAGCTAACTATGGCTACACCTTC.

V and J are TRBV6-5 and TRBJ1-5, with D perhaps matching TRBD1 (6 bases). The V end lost 6 bases, the J end lost 2 bases, and 14 bases lay between the germline ends. CDR1 is MNHEY, CDR2 SVGAGI, per germline. The length of the CDR3 is 15 residues. The CDR3 DNA follows: TGTGCCAGCAGCTTATGGACAGAGGGCAATCAGCCCCAGCATTTT. Translation gives CASSLWTEGNQPQHF.

The V and J genes are TRBV24-1 and TRBJ2-6, with D uncertain. The germline V and J ends were trimmed by 3 bases and 4 bases, with 3 bases remaining between them. The CDR3 has 13 residues. CDR1 KGHDR and CDR2 SFDVKD come from the germline V gene. For the CDR3, the DNA is TGTGCCACCAGTGATCCGGGGGCCAACGTCCTGACTTTC. Translating gives CATSDPGANVLTF.

Points on this clone: The same CDR3 is also encoded by other DNA sequences in this sample. The V gene is TRBV19, the J gene TRBJ1-6; D is unresolved. Trimming pared 0 bases from V and 6 bases from J, leaving 6 bases between. Germline CDR1 is LNHDA and CDR2 is SQIVND (reference sequence). The CDR3 length is 14 residues. The CDR3 region has the DNA TGTGCCAGTAGTATAGATCGCGGTAATTCACCCCTCCACTTT. Translation: CASSIDRGNSPLHF.

The chain employs TRBV3-1 (or the pseudogene TRBV3-2) and TRBJ2-2; weak D call: TRBD1 (5 bases). Germline V gives CDR1 LGHDT, CDR2 YNNKEL (reference sequence). The CDR3 consists of 14 residues. V was clipped by 3 bases and J by 3 bases, with 8 bases between them. CDR3 DNA sequence: TGTGCCAGCAGCCACAGGGCGGACACCGGGGAGCTGTTTTTT. It translates to CASSHRADTGELFF.

This sequence joins TRBV28 and TRBJ2-3; 15 nucleotides agree with TRBD2. V shed 5 bases, J shed 5 bases, and the junction held 5 bases outside the gene matches. The CDR3 is 16 residues long. From germline, CDR1 is MDHEN and CDR2 SYDVKM. CDR3 nucleotides: TGTGCCAGCAGTCTTGGACTAGCGGGGGGGGGAGATACGCAGTATTTT. It codes for CASSLGLAGGGDTQYF.

The chain combines TRBV11-2 with TRBJ1-1; TRBD1 matches at 8 bases. Trimming at V came to 3 bases and at J to 5 bases, leaving 17 bases not matched to a gene. Germline values: CDR1 SGHAT, CDR2 FQNNGV. CDR3 length: 18 amino acids. The CDR3 sequence: CASSFPRGGRGRRTEAFF. As DNA, the CDR3 is TGTGCCAGCAGCTTTCCCCGGGGCGGCAGGGGGCGGAGGACTGAAGCTTTCTTT.

The genes are TRBV5-1 and TRBJ2-6; no reliable D call. Trimming removed 6 bases at V and 3 bases at J, with 13 bases between. The CDR3 is made up of 15 amino acids. Per germline, CDR1 SGHRS and CDR2 YFSETQ. Written as DNA, the CDR3 is TGCGCCAGCACGGCGGTCAGTGATGGGGCCAACGTCCTGACTTTC. Amino acid sequence: CASTAVSDGANVLTF.

The rearrangement links TRBV29-1 to TRBJ1-2; TRBD1 is a possible D gene (5 bases). V gave up 2 bases and J gave up 8 bases, with 15 bases separating them. The V gene's germline CDR1 is SQVTM and CDR2 ANQGSEA. The CDR3 has 13 residues. CDR3 protein: CSVESEGPSGYTF. DNA for the CDR3: TGCAGCGTTGAATCGGAGGGACCGTCAGGCTACACCTTC.

The chain couples TRBV6-5 to TRBJ2-2; the match to TRBD2 covers 9 bases. Germline V CDR1 and CDR2: MNHEY, SVGAGI. This CDR3 is built from 14 residues. V lost 7 bases, J lost 8 bases, and 8 bases stayed unmatched. The CDR3, as DNA: TGTGCCAGCATAGGGCTAGCGGGGTCGGGGGAGCTGTTTTTT. This gives the protein CASIGLAGSGELFF.

This clone was counted a few times. The chain is built from TRBV2 and TRBJ1-5; D not resolved. The CDR3 spans 17 residues. The V end was cut by 6 bases, the J end by 5 bases, with 23 bases between. Germline V gives CDR1 SNHLY, CDR2 FYNNEI. CDR3 protein: CASSGGVRIFTDQPQHF. The DNA of the CDR3 is TGTGCCAGCAGCGGCGGTGTCAGAATTTTTACGGATCAGCCCCAGCATTTT.

The V and J genes are TRBV10-3 and TRBJ2-5, with 10 bases lining up with TRBD1. The DNA end is a closer match to TRBJ2-7, so the J assignment may be wrong. Germline V CDR1 and CDR2: ENHRY, SYGVKD. The CDR3 length is 15 residues. Here the CDR3 reads CAITGGQGNHYEQYF. CDR3 nucleotide sequence: TGTGCCATCACCGGGGGACAGGGGAATCACTACGAGCAGTACTTC.

The gene calls are TRBV9 and TRBJ1-2; 7 positions agree with TRBD1. Germline CDR1 and CDR2: SGDLS and YYNGEE. Trimming removed 0 bases from V and 6 bases from J; junction bases left unmatched: 5. The CDR3 spans 14 residues. The CDR3 sequence is CASSVEVTGNGYTF. Written as DNA, the CDR3 is TGTGCCAGCAGCGTAGAGGTGACAGGGAATGGCTACACCTTC.

This chain joins TRBV29-1 and TRBJ2-7, with 9 bases lining up with TRBD1. This CDR3 is built from 13 residues. The germline V gene has CDR1 SQVTM and CDR2 ANQGSEA. Germline trimming cut 7 bases from V and 7 bases from J; bases unmatched to any gene: 11. CDR3 loop: CSATGQGEWEQYF. In nucleotides, the CDR3 is TGCAGCGCTACGGGACAGGGAGAGTGGGAGCAGTACTTC.

This rearrangement joins TRBV5-4 to TRBJ2-2; the match to TRBD1 covers 8 bases. V trimming: 2 bases; J trimming: 7 bases; junction bases outside the gene matches: 7. The CDR3 is 15 amino acids. Germline CDR1 SGHNT, CDR2 YYREEE (reference sequence). The CDR3 DNA reads as TGTGCCAGCAGCTTTGATCAGGGGGCCATCGGGGAGCTGTTTTTT. Amino acids: CASSFDQGAIGELFF.

The DNA of the CDR3 is TGTGCCAGCAGCTCAAACAGGGATAGTACAGATACGCAGTATTTT. Its translation is CASSSNRDSTDTQYF. This sequence joins TRBV7-8 and TRBJ2-3, with a tentative D call TRBD1 (6 bases). This CDR3 has 15 amino acids. V was trimmed by 4 bases and J by 3 bases, leaving 14 bases between them. Germline loops: CDR1 SGHVS, CDR2 FQNEAQ.

J is TRBJ1-2 and V is TRBV5-1, with unresolved D. The germline V gene has CDR1 SGHRS and CDR2 YFSETQ. The CDR3 length is 14 residues. V lost 0 bases and J 7 bases, leaving 13 bases between the germline ends. The chain's CDR3 is CASSLGSEGSGYTF. The CDR3 DNA is TGCGCCAGCAGCTTGGGTTCGGAGGGCTCTGGCTACACCTTC. The variable domain in full, with the rest retrieved from reference TRBV5-1 and TRBJ1-2, is KAGVTQTPRYLIKTRGQQVTLSCSPISGHRSVSWYQQTPGQGLQFLFEYFSETQRNKGNFPGRFSGRQFSNSRSEMNVSTLELGDSALYLCASSLGSEGSGYTFGSGTRLTVV.

CDR3 protein: CASSLRLAGGSIDTQYF. As DNA, the CDR3 is TGTGCCAGCAGCTTGAGGCTAGCGGGAGGGAGTATAGATACGCAGTATTTT. V gene TRBV5-4 combines with J gene TRBJ2-3, with 12 positions matching TRBD2. V was clipped by 1 base and J by 5 bases; unmatched bases: 8. The germline V gene encodes CDR1 SGHNT and CDR2 YYREEE (reference sequence). This CDR3 has 17 amino acids.

This chain uses TRBV7-8 with TRBJ2-7; the D is unclear. The CDR3 runs 14 residues. Germline-derived CDR1 and CDR2 are SGHVS and FQNEAQ. With 2 bases removed from V and 1 base from J, the gap between germline ends came to 9 bases. The CDR3 region has the DNA TGTGCCAGCAGCTTAACTTCCTCTTCCTACGAGCAGTACTTC. Its protein product is CASSLTSSSYEQYF. Complete variable domain (other parts from reference TRBV7-8 and TRBJ2-7): GAGVSQSPRYKVAKRGQDVALRCDPISGHVSLFWYQQALGQGPEFLTYFQNEAQLDKSGLPSDRFFAERPEGSVSTLKIQRTQQEDSAVYLCASSLTSSSYEQYFGPGTRLTVT.